The subject of this entry is one TCR beta chain. Its specific antigen is unknown. No base-level quality is on record; no much larger clone is a single base apart. Separate amplification of TCR alpha and beta chain libraries was performed from the second PCR step onward. CMV status of each donor was established by measuring IFNgamma production from CD4+ T cells after fresh PBMCs were stimulated overnight with CMV viral lysate. CD4 T cells were positively selected using Miltenyi beads, after which CD8 T cells were positively selected from the CD4-negative fraction. Cells were stained for CD3, CD4, CD8, CD45RA, CD27 and a live/dead dye and were sorted on a BD Aria II into four subsets based on CD45RA and CD27. A few healthy volunteers provided blood, and the blood of each volunteer was split into CD4 and CD8 T cells and then into four differentiation subsets. About 0.13 L of peripheral blood was collected from each donor, and PBMC were isolated from the blood using Ficoll-Paque PLUS density-gradient centrifugation. Sorted cells were lysed in RLT buffer, and RNA was extracted with a Qiagen RNeasy kit and stored at -80°C.

CDR1 and CDR2 (SGHNT, YYREEE) derive from the germline V gene (reference sequence). Taken from cysteine to phenylalanine, the CDR3 has 14 residues. The CDR3 DNA has 42 bases and is translated from base 1. V and J are truncated by 0 bases and 10 bases respectively, leaving an intervening sequence of 11 bases. The sample is drawn from a study of naive and memory T cell subsets (dated by TCRdb to the late 2010s). As for the study more broadly: The study applied an open-source, UMI-based TCR alpha and beta sequencing pipeline to sorted naive and memory peripheral blood T cell subsets. Complete agreement was observed between the functional CMV T cell responses and the IgG serology results. RNA was DNase-treated and reverse transcribed with TCR constant-region primers, mostly using SuperScript III. General findings and caveats noted by the study authors: A few larger clonotypes were present in naive repertoires, particularly the CD8 repertoires, and these clonotypes were possibly memory cells re-expressing CD45RA. In both CD4 and CD8 cells, going from naive through CM, EM and EMRA, the Gini index went up while Shannon and inverse Simpson diversity went down. The abundance of TCRs followed a power law with an exponent that differed between naive and memory subsets yet stayed consistent across the three individuals. Once error correction was done, more than 90% of naive TCR sequences showed up just once, which made the naive abundance distributions much steeper than those of the memory subsets. RNA-based TCR counts may be affected by expression changes linked to T cell activation and differentiation. The repertoire findings for the naive and memory subsets could not be validated against a ground truth, as none was available. Each clonotype was defined as a single alpha or beta chain sequence rather than as a paired alpha/beta receptor.

The library was obtained by UMI-ligation and nested PCR. The beta constant-region primer was an equimolar mix of two oligonucleotides covering both TRBC1 and TRBC2. A single-stranded oligonucleotide bearing the SP2 primer plus a 12-nucleotide UMI was ligated onto the 3' end of the cDNA by T4 RNA ligase 1. The ligated cDNA went through four rounds of PCR with nested alpha and beta constant-region primers together with the SP2 primer. The ligation reaction was incubated at 16°C for roughly 18-24 hours. To avoid over-amplification, PCR2 was usually performed as a SYBR Green qPCR and halted once a predetermined threshold was reached. All purifications after the first were performed with Agencourt AMPure XP magnetic beads. Libraries were quantified by Qubit and checked on a TapeStation, with a main peak expected near 650 bp. Sequencing of the pooled libraries was done on an Illumina MiSeq using v2 2x251 paired-end kits, which typically yielded roughly 0.95-2.1 million reads per sample. Each sample's library went into the pool at 4 to 4.5 nM, and about 5-7.5% PhiX was added to help with cluster recognition. Under the source paper's analysis protocol: V and J genes were assigned to Demultiplexor-processed FASTQ reads by Decombinator through tag matching, with a single base-pair mismatch being allowed. By using UMIs, Collapsinator corrected both sequencing errors and the frequency errors caused by PCR heterogeneity. CDR3Translator translated TCRs and extracted CDR3s from the conserved cysteine to the FGXG phenylalanine, flagging non-productive sequences. Gini, Shannon entropy and inverse Simpson indices were calculated on repertoires that had been subsampled to equal numbers of UMI-defined TCRs. Clonotype abundance distributions were fitted to a power law by maximum likelihood within the linear range. When run on a single naive CD8 sample, MIGEC and the pipeline yielded similar UMI counts, similar unique TCR numbers and similar clonal distributions. One analysis removed from the naive repertoire any naive TCRs that were also found in any memory subset from the same donor. A set of roughly 6,600 CMV-associated CDR3 sequences, compiled from VDJdb and a published dataset, was used to search the repertoires. The public sequencing data were trimmed at Q25 with fastp and processed into clonotypes with MiXCR by TCRdb, which kept only in-frame beta chains. Each record represents a unique CDR3 protein, reported with the most common genes and DNA among its rows. TCRdb, not the authors, supplied the V and J calls. For this sample there are approximately 140,000 distinct CDR3 sequences; more than 15% appear just once. The ten largest clones represent more than 0.13% of the sample.

This sequence uses TRBV5-4 and TRBJ1-6; perhaps TRBD1 is the D gene, with 5 bases matching. This clonotype originated in a human donor in good health. Sequencing input: naive CD4+ T cells from blood. The cell subset or site label of this sample denotes: naive T cells, CD45RA high CD27+. The DNA sequence is as follows: TGTGCCAGCAGCTTGGCAGGGTTCGTGTCACCCCTCCACTTT. It codes for CASSLAGFVSPLHF.